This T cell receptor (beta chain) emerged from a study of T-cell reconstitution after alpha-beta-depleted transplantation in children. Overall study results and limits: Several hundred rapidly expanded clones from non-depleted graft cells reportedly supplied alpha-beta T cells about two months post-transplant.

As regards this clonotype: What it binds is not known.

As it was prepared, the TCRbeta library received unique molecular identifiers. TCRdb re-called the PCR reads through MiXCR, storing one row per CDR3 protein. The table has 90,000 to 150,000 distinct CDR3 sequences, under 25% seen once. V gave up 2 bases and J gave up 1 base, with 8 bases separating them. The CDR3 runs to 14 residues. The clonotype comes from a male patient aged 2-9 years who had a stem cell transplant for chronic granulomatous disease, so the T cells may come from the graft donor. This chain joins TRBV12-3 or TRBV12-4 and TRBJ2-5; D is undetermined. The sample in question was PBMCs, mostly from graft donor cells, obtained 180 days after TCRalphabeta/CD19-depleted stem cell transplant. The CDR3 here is CASSLRIPQETQYF. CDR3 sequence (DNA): TGTGCCAGCAGTTTAAGAATACCCCAAGAGACCCAGTACTTC.